These T cell receptor beta chains were read from a single sample in a study of blood T cell repertoires in COVID-19. The data were produced by immunoSEQ multiplex PCR, yet TCRdb's version contains in-frame clones alone and is incomplete. The table has 260,000 or so clones, around four fifths seen once. Sample: peripheral blood. These receptors all come from an elderly man with acute or convalescent COVID-19. Each CDR3 is given with its conserved first and last residue. Fields, in order: CDR3 DNA, CDR3 protein, CDR3 length, J gene, D gene, V gene, clone size. D genes are given only for firm matches. Clone sizes are given selectively: once, few, many, or a class where the clone is expanded.

CDR3 DNA: TGTGCCAGCAGACCGGGACAGGGAGAGGGCTACACCTTC
CDR3 protein: CASRPGQGEGYTF
CDR3 length: 13
J gene: TRBJ1-2
D gene: TRBD1
V gene: TRBV2
clone size: .

CDR3 DNA: TGTGCCAGCAGCTTCCAGGGAGGTCAGCCCCAGCATTTT
CDR3 protein: CASSFQGGQPQHF
CDR3 length: 13
J gene: TRBJ1-5
D gene: .
V gene: TRBV7-9
clone size: .

CDR3 DNA: TGTGCCAGCAGTTTAACGACTAGCGGGAGGGCCGATTCCTACGAGCAGTACTTC
CDR3 protein: CASSLTTSGRADSYEQYF
CDR3 length: 18
J gene: TRBJ2-7
D gene: TRBD2
V gene: TRBV6-2/TRBV6-3
clone size: .

CDR3 DNA: TGTGCCAGCAGTGAATATGGGGGGACAGAGACCCAGTACTTC
CDR3 protein: CASSEYGGTETQYF
CDR3 length: 14
J gene: TRBJ2-5
D gene: .
V gene: TRBV25-1
clone size: .

CDR3 DNA: TGTGCCAGCAGATTGGACAGGGGGCGGAACACCGGGGAGCTGTTTTTT
CDR3 protein: CASRLDRGRNTGELFF
CDR3 length: 16
J gene: TRBJ2-2
D gene: TRBD1
V gene: TRBV5-4
clone size: .

CDR3 DNA: TGTGCCAGCAGTTACTCCCCAGGAACCCACGAGCAGTACTTC
CDR3 protein: CASSYSPGTHEQYF
CDR3 length: 14
J gene: TRBJ2-7
D gene: .
V gene: TRBV6-6
clone size: .

CDR3 DNA: TGTGCCAGCAGTGAAGAAAGGGGTCTAGCGGGAGGGCCTTACTACGAGCAGTACTTC
CDR3 protein: CASSEERGLAGGPYYEQYF
CDR3 length: 19
J gene: TRBJ2-7
D gene: TRBD2
V gene: TRBV6-1
clone size: .

CDR3 DNA: TGCGCCAGCAGCTTGGCCGCGGGGTTACAAGAGACCCAGTACTTC
CDR3 protein: CASSLAAGLQETQYF
CDR3 length: 15
J gene: TRBJ2-5
D gene: .
V gene: TRBV5-1
clone size: .

CDR3 DNA: TGCGCCAGCAGCTACTCTAAAACTGAGGCTTTCTTT
CDR3 protein: CASSYSKTEAFF
CDR3 length: 12
J gene: TRBJ1-1
D gene: .
V gene: TRBV5-1
clone size: .

CDR3 DNA: TGTGCCAGCAGTTTATTGGACAGGGCGGAAGCTTTCTTT
CDR3 protein: CASSLLDRAEAFF
CDR3 length: 13
J gene: TRBJ1-1
D gene: TRBD1
V gene: TRBV12-3/TRBV12-4
clone size: once

CDR3 DNA: TGTGCCAGCAGTTCACCGGGACAGGGGGTGGGCGGGGAGCTGTTTTTT
CDR3 protein: CASSSPGQGVGGELFF
CDR3 length: 16
J gene: TRBJ2-2
D gene: TRBD1
V gene: TRBV28
clone size: .

CDR3 DNA: TGTGCCAGCAGTTTAGCAGGCCCCTACGAGCAGTACTTC
CDR3 protein: CASSLAGPYEQYF
CDR3 length: 13
J gene: TRBJ2-7
D gene: .
V gene: TRBV27
clone size: .

CDR3 DNA: TGTGCCAGCAGCGTAGGCTCAGGGCCGAGGACCGGGGAGCTGTTTTTT
CDR3 protein: CASSVGSGPRTGELFF
CDR3 length: 16
J gene: TRBJ2-2
D gene: .
V gene: TRBV9
clone size: few

CDR3 DNA: TGTGCCAGCAGCTTAGCGCTTCTGGCAGAACCCCAGTACTTC
CDR3 protein: CASSLALLAEPQYF
CDR3 length: 14
J gene: TRBJ2-5
D gene: .
V gene: TRBV7-2
clone size: .

CDR3 DNA: TGTGCCAGCAGCTCCTCGAGCTCCTACAATGAGCAGTTCTTC
CDR3 protein: CASSSSSSYNEQFF
CDR3 length: 14
J gene: TRBJ2-1
D gene: .
V gene: TRBV7-2
clone size: .

CDR3 DNA: TGTGCCATCAGTGATACGGGACTAGCGGCAGATACGCAGTATTTT
CDR3 protein: CAISDTGLAADTQYF
CDR3 length: 15
J gene: TRBJ2-3
D gene: TRBD2
V gene: TRBV10-3
clone size: .

CDR3 DNA: TGTGCCAGCAGTCCCACTTTTGCGGGGGGGCAAGAGACCCAGTACTTC
CDR3 protein: CASSPTFAGGQETQYF
CDR3 length: 16
J gene: TRBJ2-5
D gene: TRBD2
V gene: TRBV28
clone size: once

CDR3 DNA: TGTGCCAGCAGCTTGTCCGGGACTAGGAATGAGCAGTTCTTC
CDR3 protein: CASSLSGTRNEQFF
CDR3 length: 14
J gene: TRBJ2-1
D gene: TRBD2
V gene: TRBV5-4
clone size: .

CDR3 DNA: TGTGCCAGCAGACCGAGAACTACAGGGCGGAGGACAGATACGCAGTATTTT
CDR3 protein: CASRPRTTGRRTDTQYF
CDR3 length: 17
J gene: TRBJ2-3
D gene: .
V gene: TRBV28
clone size: few

CDR3 DNA: TGTGCCAGCAGCTCAGAACCCGGGATACCCTACAATGAGCAGTTCTTC
CDR3 protein: CASSSEPGIPYNEQFF
CDR3 length: 16
J gene: TRBJ2-1
D gene: .
V gene: TRBV7-3
clone size: .

CDR3 DNA: TGCGCCAGCAGCCAAGTTAGTTTAGCCAAAAACATTCAGTACTTC
CDR3 protein: CASSQVSLAKNIQYF
CDR3 length: 15
J gene: TRBJ2-4
D gene: .
V gene: TRBV4-1
clone size: .

CDR3 DNA: TGTGCCATCAGGACCCCGGACAGGGTGTACACTGAAGCTTTCTTT
CDR3 protein: CAIRTPDRVYTEAFF
CDR3 length: 15
J gene: TRBJ1-1
D gene: TRBD1
V gene: TRBV10-3
clone size: .

CDR3 DNA: TGTGCCAGCAGCTTAAGTGGACAGGGCAGCGAGCAGTACTTC
CDR3 protein: CASSLSGQGSEQYF
CDR3 length: 14
J gene: TRBJ2-7
D gene: TRBD1
V gene: TRBV7-9
clone size: .

CDR3 DNA: TGTGCCAGCAGCCCATGGGGGGTTAGCTCCTACGAGCAGTACTTC
CDR3 protein: CASSPWGVSSYEQYF
CDR3 length: 15
J gene: TRBJ2-7
D gene: .
V gene: TRBV7-2
clone size: .

CDR3 DNA: TGTGCCAGCAGCTTACGGGGTTCTAGCACAGATACGCAGTATTTT
CDR3 protein: CASSLRGSSTDTQYF
CDR3 length: 15
J gene: TRBJ2-3
D gene: .
V gene: TRBV11-2
clone size: .

CDR3 DNA: TGTGCCAGCAGCCACTCCTCCGGGGACAGCTCCTACGAGCAGTACTTC
CDR3 protein: CASSHSSGDSSYEQYF
CDR3 length: 16
J gene: TRBJ2-7
D gene: TRBD1
V gene: TRBV4-2
clone size: .

CDR3 DNA: TGTGCCAGCAGTTACCAGGGTCCGTATGGCTACACCTTC
CDR3 protein: CASSYQGPYGYTF
CDR3 length: 13
J gene: TRBJ1-2
D gene: .
V gene: TRBV27
clone size: .

CDR3 DNA: TGTGCCAGCTCACCCTTCCATCCAGGGGAGACCTACAATGAGCAGTTCTTC
CDR3 protein: CASSPFHPGETYNEQFF
CDR3 length: 17
J gene: TRBJ2-1
D gene: .
V gene: TRBV18
clone size: once